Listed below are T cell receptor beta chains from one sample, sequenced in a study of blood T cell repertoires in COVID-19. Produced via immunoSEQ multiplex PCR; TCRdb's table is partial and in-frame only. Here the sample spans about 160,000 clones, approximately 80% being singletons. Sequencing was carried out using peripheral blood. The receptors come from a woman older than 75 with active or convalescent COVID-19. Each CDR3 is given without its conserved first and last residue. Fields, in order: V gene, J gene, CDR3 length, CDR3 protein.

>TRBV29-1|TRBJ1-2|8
SVSGNGYT
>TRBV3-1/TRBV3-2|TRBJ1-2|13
ASSRRDRGLYGYT
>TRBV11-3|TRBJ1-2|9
ASSQRGSYT
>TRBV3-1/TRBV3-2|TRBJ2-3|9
ASSQGDTQY
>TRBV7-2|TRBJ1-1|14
ASSSLSGVLGTEAF
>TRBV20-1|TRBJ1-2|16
SASPLTKLSNSDYGYT
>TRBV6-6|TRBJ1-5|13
APAGWNNSNQPQH
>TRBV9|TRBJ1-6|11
ASSRGQDSPLH
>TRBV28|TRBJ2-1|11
ASTLGLYNEQF
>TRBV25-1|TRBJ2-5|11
ASSQNREETQY
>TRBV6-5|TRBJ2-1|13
ASSYSLAAYNEQF
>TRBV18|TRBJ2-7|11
ASSPGEAYEQY